The present T cell receptor (beta chain) was sequenced within a study of early T cells in non-severe SARS-CoV-2 infection. Study context: Unpaired chains resulted from sequencing bulk RNA of unsorted whole blood. Study conclusions and caveats: VDJdb-based annotation leaned toward anti-spike CD8 responses and missed private and CD4 specificities.

The CDR3 is made up of 11 amino acids. V lost 5 bases and J lost 9, with 8 bases in between. Germline V CDR1 and CDR2: SGHAT, FQNNGV. This clonotype was seen a handful of times. Its antigen is undetermined. In the library, individual cDNA molecules carried attached unique molecular identifiers. One entry per CDR3 protein, called by TCRdb with MiXCR from the 5' RACE reads. The data hold about 52,000 distinct CDR3 sequences, with 11% observed a single time. Sample: whole blood. The receptor was derived from an adult who was a healthcare worker with PCR-confirmed SARS-CoV-2 infection or an uninfected control (not recorded which). V is TRBV11-2 and J is TRBJ2-1, with D hard to call. The CDR3 sequence: CASSPSGEQFF. CDR3 DNA: TGTGCCAGCAGCCCCTCAGGTGAGCAGTTCTTC.